This T cell receptor beta chain was sequenced in a study of shared clonotypes between healthy human individuals. On the study more broadly: Per donor, three plates held CD4 naive cells, three held CD4 memory, two held CD8 naive and one held CD8 memory.

Unmatched junction bases numbered 20, after V lost 4 bases and J lost 4 bases. Germline CDR1 reads SGDLS; CDR2 reads YYNGEE. This CDR3 spans 20 amino acids. In its sample, this clone was seen a few times. Among the donors, all were Caucasian adults who lived in Nashville, Tennessee. The table came from immunoSEQ multiplex PCR; TCRdb's copy has only in-frame clones and leaves some out. The repertoire holds some 1,100,000 clones, with roughly 74% as singletons. Sequenced input: memory CD4+ T cells from PBMCs. Described subset: CD45RA-negative fraction. The rearrangement joins TRBV9 to TRBJ2-1; 10 nucleotides match TRBD2. The TCR was taken from a young man in good health. Some clones in this sample may be carry-over from other donors' samples. CDR3 in amino acids: CASSPGGGTSASSKYNEQFF. The CDR3 nucleotides read TGTGCCAGCAGCCCGGGGGGAGGGACTAGCGCCTCGAGTAAATACAATGAGCAGTTCTTC.